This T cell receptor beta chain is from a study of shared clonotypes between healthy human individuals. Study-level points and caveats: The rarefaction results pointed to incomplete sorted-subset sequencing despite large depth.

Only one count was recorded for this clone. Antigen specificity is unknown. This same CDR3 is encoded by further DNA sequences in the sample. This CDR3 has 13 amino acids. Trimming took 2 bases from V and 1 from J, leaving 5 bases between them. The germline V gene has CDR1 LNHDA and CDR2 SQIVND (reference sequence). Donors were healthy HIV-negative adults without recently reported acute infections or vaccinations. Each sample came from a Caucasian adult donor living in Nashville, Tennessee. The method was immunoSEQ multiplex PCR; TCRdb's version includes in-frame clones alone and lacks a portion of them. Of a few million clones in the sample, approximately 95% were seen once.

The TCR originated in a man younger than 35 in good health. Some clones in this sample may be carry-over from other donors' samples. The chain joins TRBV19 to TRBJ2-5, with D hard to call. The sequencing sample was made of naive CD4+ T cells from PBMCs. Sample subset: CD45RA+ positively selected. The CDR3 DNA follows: TGTGCCAGTAGTATACTCGGCCAAGAGACCCAGTACTTC. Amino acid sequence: CASSILGQETQYF.